Given below is one T cell receptor (beta chain) in context. Data came from immunoSEQ multiplex PCR; TCRdb stores just in-frame clones and leaves some out. The sample includes approximately 120,000 clones, roughly nine tenths of them seen just once. This sample stems from a study of identifying expanded T cells in peripheral blood. The CDR3 covers 12 residues. The germline V gene has CDR1 LNHDA and CDR2 SQIVND (reference sequence). V lost 3 bases, J lost 5 bases, and 6 bases lay in between. This chain joins TRBV19 and TRBJ2-3; D gene uncertain. This clonotype was sampled from a person between 18 and 70 years old in good health. Sequenced input: blood. The CDR3 sequence is CASSIIGDTQYF. The CDR3 DNA follows: TGTGCCAGTAGTATCATTGGAGATACGCAGTATTTT.